The present TCR beta chain was sequenced within a study of blood T cell repertoires in COVID-19. Profiled with immunoSEQ multiplex PCR; TCRdb holds only in-frame clones, not every one. The table records just under 60,000 clones, approximately 83% of them present only once. The CDR3 runs 14 residues. V trimming: 6 bases; J trimming: 10 bases; junction bases outside the gene matches: 8. The germline V gene encodes CDR1 MNHEY and CDR2 SVGAGI. This chain links TRBV6-5 with TRBJ1-6; TRBD1 matches at 8 bases. The receptor was isolated from a man older than 75 with COVID-19, enrolled during active disease. Input material: peripheral blood. The chain's CDR3 is CASRGTGPGSPLHF. The CDR3 DNA is TGTGCCAGCAGGGGGACAGGCCCTGGGTCACCCCTCCACTTT.